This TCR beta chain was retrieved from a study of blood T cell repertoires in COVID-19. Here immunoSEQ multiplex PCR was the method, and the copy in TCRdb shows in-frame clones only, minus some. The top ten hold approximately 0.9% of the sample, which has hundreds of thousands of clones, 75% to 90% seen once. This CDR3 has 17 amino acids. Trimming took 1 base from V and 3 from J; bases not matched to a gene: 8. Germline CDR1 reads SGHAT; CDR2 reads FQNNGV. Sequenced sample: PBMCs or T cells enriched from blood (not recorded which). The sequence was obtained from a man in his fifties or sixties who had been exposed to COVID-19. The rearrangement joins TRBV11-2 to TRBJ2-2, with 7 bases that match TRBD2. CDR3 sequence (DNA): TGTGCCAGCAGCTTAGGGCTCAGCGGGGTCTACACCGGGGAGCTGTTTTTT. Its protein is CASSLGLSGVYTGELFF.